A selection of T cell receptor beta chains follows, all from one sample in a study of CD8 T cells in Susac syndrome. TCRdb redid the calling of the immunoSEQ multiplex PCR reads with MiXCR, one entry per CDR3 protein. Of about 210,000 distinct CDR3 sequences detected, 93% appear once; the ten largest clones hold around 0.1%. The source material was CD4+ T cells from PBMCs. The origin of the receptors is a human donor in good health. Each CDR3 is given with its conserved first and last residue. D genes are given only for firm matches. Only some rows state a clone size, as once, few, many or a class for expanded clones.

j_call d_call clone_size v_call cdr3_aa cdr3_nt
TRBJ1-6 - - TRBV4-3 CASSQDHTNSPLHF TGCGCCAGCAGCCAAGATCATACGAATTCACCCCTCCACTTT
TRBJ2-7 - - TRBV19 CASSMTRFYEQYF TGTGCCAGTAGTATGACCCGGTTCTACGAGCAGTACTTC
TRBJ2-7 TRBD1 - TRBV7-2 CASSLSGTGMNEQYF TGTGCCAGCAGCTTGTCCGGGACAGGGATGAACGAGCAGTACTTC
TRBJ2-1 TRBD2 - TRBV5-1 CASSLKAGDYNEQFF TGCGCCAGCAGCTTGAAGGCGGGGGACTACAATGAGCAGTTCTTC
TRBJ2-3 - - TRBV7-3 CASSPLGGNTQYF TGTGCCAGCAGTCCCCTGGGTGGGAATACGCAGTATTTT
TRBJ2-2 TRBD1 - TRBV6-1 CASSPYWDREVTGELFF TGTGCCAGCAGTCCTTATTGGGACAGGGAAGTGACCGGGGAGCTGTTTTTT
TRBJ2-5 - - TRBV7-2 CASSLGDLAQYF TGTGCCAGCAGCTTAGGGGATTTGGCCCAGTACTTC
TRBJ2-6 - - TRBV29-1 CSVDTGANVLTF TGCAGCGTTGATACTGGGGCCAACGTCCTGACTTTC
TRBJ1-2 TRBD1 - TRBV5-1 CASSFGTGNNYGYTF TGCGCCAGCAGCTTCGGGACAGGGAACAACTATGGCTACACCTTC
TRBJ1-6 TRBD1 - TRBV5-6 CASSLSGTGQPLHF TGTGCCAGCAGCCTTAGCGGGACAGGTCAACCCCTCCACTTT
TRBJ2-1 - - TRBV3-1 CASSQGGLGNEQFF TGTGCCAGCAGCCAAGGGGGACTCGGCAATGAGCAGTTCTTC
TRBJ2-3 TRBD2 - TRBV28 CASSFRTSGVISSSTDTQYF TGTGCCAGCAGTTTCCGGACTAGCGGTGTAATAAGTTCTAGCACAGATACGCAGTATTTT
TRBJ1-3 - - TRBV15 CATSRDWWYRSSGNTIYF TGTGCCACCAGCAGAGATTGGTGGTACAGGTCCTCTGGAAACACCATATATTTT
TRBJ1-1 - - TRBV15 CATTPTDWANTEAFF TGTGCCACCACCCCGACGGATTGGGCGAACACTGAAGCTTTCTTT
TRBJ2-6 - - TRBV28 CASFPNDWGSGANVLTF TGTGCCAGCTTTCCCAATGATTGGGGCTCTGGGGCCAACGTCCTGACTTTC
TRBJ1-3 TRBD1 - TRBV24-1 CAASDRQGGPGNTIYF TGTGCCGCCAGTGATCGTCAGGGGGGACCTGGAAACACCATATATTTT
TRBJ1-2 TRBD1 - TRBV2 CASIRTGGTLTGLGYTF TGTGCCAGCATCAGGACAGGGGGCACTCTAACTGGTTTGGGCTACACCTTC
TRBJ1-2 - - TRBV29-1 CSVSGRRWGGYTF TGCAGCGTCTCGGGACGGCGCTGGGGTGGCTACACCTTC
TRBJ1-1 - - TRBV11-2 CASSPGRTTNTEAFF TGTGCCAGCAGTCCTGGACGGACCACCAACACTGAAGCTTTCTTT
TRBJ1-1 - - TRBV20-1 CSARALRGSRAEAFF TGCAGTGCTAGAGCCCTACGGGGGTCGAGGGCTGAAGCTTTCTTT
TRBJ1-1 - - TRBV30 CAWKVLIGEAFF TGTGCCTGGAAAGTTTTGATCGGTGAAGCTTTCTTT
TRBJ2-1 TRBD1 - TRBV19 CASSRQGGYNEQFF TGTGCCAGTAGTAGACAGGGGGGCTACAATGAGCAGTTCTTC
TRBJ2-7 TRBD1 few TRBV20-1 CSARPGTGAYEQYF TGCAGTGCTAGACCCGGGACAGGGGCCTACGAGCAGTACTTC
TRBJ1-6 - - TRBV5-1 CASSQGSGSPLHF TGCGCCAGCTCCCAAGGGTCGGGTTCACCCCTCCACTTT
TRBJ2-5 - - TRBV5-4 CASSLVRDGTQYF TGTGCCAGCAGCTTGGTCAGGGACGGGACCCAGTACTTC
TRBJ1-4 - - TRBV19 CASSPEPRGGLLFF TGTGCCAGTAGTCCTGAACCTCGGGGAGGGCTCCTGTTTTTT
TRBJ2-2 - - TRBV6-5 CASSYSPVRIGELFF TGTGCCAGCAGTTACTCTCCTGTAAGGATCGGGGAGCTGTTTTTT
TRBJ2-7 - - TRBV12-3/TRBV12-4 CASSFLGVQYF TGTGCCAGCAGTTTCTTGGGGGTACAGTACTTC
TRBJ1-3 - - TRBV9 CASSVDWENTIYF TGTGCCAGCAGCGTAGATTGGGAAAACACCATATATTTT
TRBJ2-2 - - TRBV3-1 CATQQQGNLAAGELFF TGTGCCACCCAACAACAGGGAAATTTGGCCGCCGGGGAGCTGTTTTTT
TRBJ2-5 - - TRBV9 CASSPGRGETQYF TGTGCCAGCAGCCCGGGAAGAGGAGAGACCCAGTACTTC
TRBJ2-5 - - TRBV20-1 CSALNPGKSSKPQYF TGCAGTGCTCTCAATCCGGGAAAATCATCGAAGCCCCAGTACTTC
TRBJ1-5 TRBD1 - TRBV6-1 CASRPSGTGRNQPQHF TGTGCCAGCAGGCCCTCCGGGACAGGTCGCAATCAGCCCCAGCATTTT
TRBJ1-2 - - TRBV28 CASSLLSGHTF TGTGCCAGCAGTTTACTTTCGGGTCACACCTTC